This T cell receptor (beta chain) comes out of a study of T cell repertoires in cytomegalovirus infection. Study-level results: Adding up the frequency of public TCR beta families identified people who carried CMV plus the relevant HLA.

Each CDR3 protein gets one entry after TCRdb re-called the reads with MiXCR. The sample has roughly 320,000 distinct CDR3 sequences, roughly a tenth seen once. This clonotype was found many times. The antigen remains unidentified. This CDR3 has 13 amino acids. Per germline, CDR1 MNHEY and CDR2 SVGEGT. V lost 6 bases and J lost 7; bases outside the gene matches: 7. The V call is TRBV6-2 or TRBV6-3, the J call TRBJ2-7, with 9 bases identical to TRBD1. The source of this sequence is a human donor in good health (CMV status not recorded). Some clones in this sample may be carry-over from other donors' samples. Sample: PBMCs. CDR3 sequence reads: CASSPQGAWEQYV. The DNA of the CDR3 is TGTGCCAGCAGCCCACAGGGGGCGTGGGAGCAGTACGTC.